This TCR beta chain comes out of a study of response to subunit inactivated influenza vaccine. Germline CDR1 and CDR2: DFQATT and SNEGSKA (reference sequence). J lost 0 bases, V lost 7 bases, and 8 bases had no gene match. The CDR3 spans 15 residues. Study-wide results and caveats: Few new T cells, the authors suggested, are recruited by each seasonal influenza vaccination.

TCRdb reprocessed the RT-PCR reads with MiXCR, giving one entry per CDR3 protein. Among 590,000 or so distinct CDR3 sequences listed, 14% were seen once. This clonotype occurred a few times. What it binds is unknown. This TCR derives from a man in his fifties who received an inactivated influenza vaccine. This chain uses TRBV20-1 with TRBJ2-1; TRBD2 matches at 8 bases. The specimen comprised PBMCs from blood, sampled roughly 15 days before vaccination. The CDR3 protein is CSVATGTSSYNEQFF. CDR3 DNA sequence: TGCAGTGTCGCCACCGGGACTAGCTCCTACAATGAGCAGTTCTTC.